This T cell receptor beta chain was obtained from a study of CD8 T cells in ankylosing spondylitis. Study-wide results and caveats: The authors reported significant enrichment of disease-linked clones in matched ankylosing spondylitis synovial fluid.

Trimming removed 1 base from V and 0 bases from J; junction bases left unmatched: 8. Germline V gene data show CDR1 as SGHVS and CDR2 as FNYEAQ. The CDR3 covers 18 residues. On this clonotype itself: Its matching antigen is unknown.

It was by quantitative 5'-RACE with molecular barcodes that TCR beta libraries were made. One entry per CDR3 protein, called by TCRdb with MiXCR from the 5' RACE reads. Of about 150,000 distinct CDR3 sequences in the sample, roughly 44% are singletons; the top ten hold roughly 15%. Sequenced sample: synovial fluid, either unsorted or a sorted T cell fraction (not recorded which). This TCR was recovered from a male donor with ankylosing spondylitis. The chain is built from TRBV7-6 and TRBJ2-1; 8 bases are a match to TRBD2. CDR3 nucleotides: TGTGCCAGCAGCTTAGTTAGCGGGGTACCAAGCTCCTACAATGAGCAGTTCTTC. The encoded protein is CASSLVSGVPSSYNEQFF.